These T cell receptor beta chains were read from a single sample in a study of blood T cell repertoires in COVID-19. TCRdb's copy holds only in-frame clones and misses some; the assay was immunoSEQ multiplex PCR. The sample has roughly 290,000 clones; approximately 85% are singletons. The source material was PBMCs or T cells enriched from blood (not recorded which). These receptor sequences come from a man in his thirties or forties who had recovered from COVID-19. The CDR3 runs from the conserved cysteine through the conserved F or W. The D gene is left open where the match is weak. Expanded clones are given a class, and other clones once, few, many or no size at all.

TGCAGCGTTGAAGCCCAGGGGGGCACTGAAGCTTTCTTT,CSVEAQGGTEAFF,TRBV29-1,13,NA,TRBD1,TRBJ1-1
TGTGCCAGCAGCCCTCAGACATCTAACTATGGCTACACCTTC,CASSPQTSNYGYTF,TRBV3-1/TRBV3-2,14,once,NA,TRBJ1-2
TGTGCCAGCAGCCAACAGGGACTAGCTAACTATGGCTACACCTTC,CASSQQGLANYGYTF,TRBV6-2/TRBV6-3,15,once,NA,TRBJ1-2
TGTGCCAGCAGTGACTCGGGACAGGGAAGGCCTTTCTTT,CASSDSGQGRPFF,TRBV6-4,13,few,TRBD1,TRBJ1-1
TGTGCCAGTAGTATAGATCGGGGCAGGGGGATTGCGCCCCAGCATTTT,CASSIDRGRGIAPQHF,TRBV19,16,NA,TRBD1,TRBJ1-5
TGTGCCAGCACCCCGGGTGGAGAGACCCAGTACTTC,CASTPGGETQYF,TRBV6-5,12,NA,NA,TRBJ2-5
TGTGCCAGCAGCTTAGTTTCTACCCGGGAGCAGTACTTC,CASSLVSTREQYF,TRBV7-9,13,NA,NA,TRBJ2-7
TGTGCCAGCAGATTAATTGGCGGGGGGTCGTACACTGAAGCTTTCTTT,CASRLIGGGSYTEAFF,TRBV2,16,NA,NA,TRBJ1-1
TGTGCCAGCAGCCGACCGGGGACAGGGGACAATGAGCAGTTCTTC,CASSRPGTGDNEQFF,TRBV3-1/TRBV3-2,15,NA,TRBD1,TRBJ2-1
TGTGCCAGCAGGACCGGGACTAGCGGGACAGATACGCAGTATTTT,CASRTGTSGTDTQYF,TRBV2,15,NA,TRBD2,TRBJ2-3
TGTGCCAGCTCATTCGACAGATACACTGAAGCTTTCTTT,CASSFDRYTEAFF,TRBV18,13,few,NA,TRBJ1-1
TGCGCCAGCAGCGGTCAGACAGGGGTCGTCGGGAAAAACATTCAGTACTTC,CASSGQTGVVGKNIQYF,TRBV5-1,17,once,TRBD1,TRBJ2-4
TGCGCCAGCAGCTCGGGACAGTTCTACGAGCAGTACTTC,CASSSGQFYEQYF,TRBV5-1,13,NA,TRBD1,TRBJ2-7
TGTGCCAGCAGTGGTGAGGGGGCTCGGGACACCGGGGAGCTGTTTTTT,CASSGEGARDTGELFF,TRBV2,16,NA,TRBD1,TRBJ2-2
TGCGCCAGCAGCCAAGACAGCGGGGGCACCTACAATGAGCAGTTCTTC,CASSQDSGGTYNEQFF,TRBV4-1,16,once,TRBD2,TRBJ2-1
TGTGCCAGCAGACGGACAGGGTTGAACACTGAAGCTTTCTTT,CASRRTGLNTEAFF,TRBV2,14,NA,TRBD1,TRBJ1-1
TGTGCCAGCCTCTCACGGGGGTCTAATGGCTACACCTTC,CASLSRGSNGYTF,TRBV2,13,NA,NA,TRBJ1-2
TGCGCCAGCAGCTTGGACAGAAATGAGCAGTTCTTC,CASSLDRNEQFF,TRBV5-1,12,NA,NA,TRBJ2-1
TGTGCCAGCAGAAGAACAACTAACTATGGCTACACCTTC,CASRRTTNYGYTF,TRBV27,13,NA,NA,TRBJ1-2
TGCAGCGGTTTATCGACAGGGGGAGGCGAGCAGTACTTC,CSGLSTGGGEQYF,TRBV29-1,13,NA,TRBD1,TRBJ2-7
TGCAGTGCTAGTAGTTTTAGCGGGGCGAATGAGCAGTTCTTC,CSASSFSGANEQFF,TRBV20-1,14,once,TRBD2,TRBJ2-1
TGCAGCGCGACAGAAAGTAATGAAAAACTGTTTTTT,CSATESNEKLFF,TRBV29-1,12,once,NA,TRBJ1-4
TGTGCCAGCAGCGTAGGGACAGGGGGATCTGGAAACACCATATATTTT,CASSVGTGGSGNTIYF,TRBV9,16,NA,TRBD1,TRBJ1-3
TGTGCCAGCGGGGACAGGGGGCTCTTTAGCTCTGGGGCCAACGTCCTGACTTTC,CASGDRGLFSSGANVLTF,TRBV2,18,NA,TRBD1,TRBJ2-6
TGTGCCAGCAGCTTAGGATATACAGGGGGTGCCGGCCTTGGAAAACTGTTTTTT,CASSLGYTGGAGLGKLFF,TRBV7-9,18,NA,TRBD1,TRBJ1-4
TGTGCCAGCAGCTTGGGGATACAGGGAAGAGGCTACACCTTC,CASSLGIQGRGYTF,TRBV7-8,14,NA,NA,TRBJ1-2
TGCGCCAGCAGCCTCGACAGGGGACGAGCTGAAGCTTTCTTT,CASSLDRGRAEAFF,TRBV4-1,14,NA,TRBD1,TRBJ1-1
TGTGCCAGCAGTGACAGGGGCAGAGAAGAAAAACTGTTTTTT,CASSDRGREEKLFF,TRBV6-1,14,NA,NA,TRBJ1-4
TGTGCCAGCAGCTCTAGTGCCTTAACAGGGTATCCTGAAGCTTTCTTT,CASSSSALTGYPEAFF,TRBV7-2,16,NA,NA,TRBJ1-1
TGCGCCAGCAGCCAAGATTCCCGACTCAGCTCTGGAAACACCATATATTTT,CASSQDSRLSSGNTIYF,TRBV4-3,17,NA,NA,TRBJ1-3
TGTGCCACCAGTGAATTTGGCGGGGGGGGATACAATGAGCAGTTCTTC,CATSEFGGGGYNEQFF,TRBV24-1,16,NA,TRBD2,TRBJ2-1
TGCGCCAGCAGCCCTGAAACCGGGACAGGGGGCGATGGCTACACCTTC,CASSPETGTGGDGYTF,TRBV5-1,16,NA,TRBD1,TRBJ1-2
TGTGCCAGCAGTGATGGGGGGGTTGGTCCCGGGGAGCTGTTTTTT,CASSDGGVGPGELFF,TRBV25-1,15,once,TRBD2,TRBJ2-2
TGTGCCAGCAGCTTAACCCCGTCAGGGGGCAATTCACCCCTCCACTTT,CASSLTPSGGNSPLHF,TRBV7-3,16,NA,TRBD1,TRBJ1-6
TGCAGTGCCGCTGACTGGAAGCAGTTCTTC,CSAADWKQFF,TRBV20-1,10,NA,NA,TRBJ2-1
TGTGCCAGCAGTAGAGACAGTTCCTTGCTCTATGGCTACACCTTC,CASSRDSSLLYGYTF,TRBV6-5,15,NA,NA,TRBJ1-2
TGTGCCAGCAGCGGATCGACAGGACACCAAGAGACCCAGTACTTC,CASSGSTGHQETQYF,TRBV9,15,once,NA,TRBJ2-5
TGCGCCAGCAGCTTGGCTTCTCTCCTTCGAGGAGATGGCTACACCTTC,CASSLASLLRGDGYTF,TRBV5-1,16,NA,NA,TRBJ1-2
TGTGCCAGCAGCCCAGGGGGGAATTTCGGTGGCTACACCTTC,CASSPGGNFGGYTF,TRBV7-3,14,once,TRBD1,TRBJ1-2
TGTGCCAGGGCGACTAGCCAAGAGACCCAGTACTTC,CARATSQETQYF,TRBV12-3/TRBV12-4,12,NA,NA,TRBJ2-5
TGTGCCACCAGCAGTCCGGTCCTGAAGACAGGGGGGAACTATGGCTACACCTTC,CATSSPVLKTGGNYGYTF,TRBV15,18,NA,TRBD1,TRBJ1-2